This T cell receptor (beta chain) was recovered during a study of T cells after yellow fever vaccination. Broader study findings: Relatively few clonotypes were ones that appeared in both CD4 and CD8 compartments.

This clonotype was recorded a few times. The antigen is not known. The CDR3 covers 18 residues. Germline values: CDR1 SGHTA, CDR2 FQGNSA. J lost 5 bases, V lost 5 bases, and 16 bases had no gene match. Conversion of TCR transcripts into cDNA relied on 5'RACE template switching, which added a universal primer site and UMIs. Using its own MiXCR run on the 5' RACE reads, TCRdb lists one record per CDR3 protein. The data contain more than 300,000 distinct CDR3 sequences, 3.5% to 4.5% of them singletons. This receptor was taken from a man between 18 and 29 years old who received the YFV17D yellow fever vaccine. The chain is built from TRBV7-2 and TRBJ2-5, with TRBD2 identical over 11 bases. Material: PBMCs, obtained 15 days after the yellow fever booster vaccination. CDR3 amino acids: CASSPKGVSGGAYETQYF. CDR3 coding DNA: TGTGCCAGCAGCCCCAAAGGAGTTAGCGGGGGGGCCTACGAGACCCAGTACTTC.